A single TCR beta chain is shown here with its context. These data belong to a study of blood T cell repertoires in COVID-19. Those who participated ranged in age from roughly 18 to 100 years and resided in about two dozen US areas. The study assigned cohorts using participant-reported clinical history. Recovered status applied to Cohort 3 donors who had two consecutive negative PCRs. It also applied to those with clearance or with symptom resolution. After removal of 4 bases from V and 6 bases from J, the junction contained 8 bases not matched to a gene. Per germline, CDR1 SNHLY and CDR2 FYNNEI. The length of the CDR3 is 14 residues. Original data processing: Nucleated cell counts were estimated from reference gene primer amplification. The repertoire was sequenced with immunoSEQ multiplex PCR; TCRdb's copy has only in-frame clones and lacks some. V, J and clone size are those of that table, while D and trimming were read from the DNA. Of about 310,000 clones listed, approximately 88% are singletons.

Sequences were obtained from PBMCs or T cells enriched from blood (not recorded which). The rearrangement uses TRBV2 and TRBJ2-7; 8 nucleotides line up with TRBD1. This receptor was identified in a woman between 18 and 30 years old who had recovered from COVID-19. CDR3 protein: CASSAQTGAAEQYF. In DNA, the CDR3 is TGTGCCAGCAGTGCTCAGACAGGGGCGGCCGAGCAGTACTTC.